This paragraph covers one T cell receptor (beta chain) sequence. This table comes from immunoSEQ multiplex PCR, and its TCRdb copy is limited to in-frame clones, with some not included. The sample yields 90,000 to 95,000 clones, 70% to 90% seen once. Trimming cost V 5 bases and J 4 bases, with 11 bases left between them. This CDR3 has 13 amino acids. Per the germline V gene, CDR1 is MRHNA and CDR2 is SNTAGT. This record belongs to a study of glioma-infiltrating T cells after dendritic cell vaccination. Time point described: after dendritic cell vaccination, including at tumor progression/relapse. The chain recombines TRBV6-4 with TRBJ1-2; a weak D match, TRBD1 (6 bases). The material sequenced was blood, taken after dendritic cell vaccination. The receptor comes from a human donor with glioblastoma. CDR3 in DNA: TGTGCCAGCAGTTCTGGACAGAGCTATGGCTACACCTTC. Amino acid sequence: CASSSGQSYGYTF.